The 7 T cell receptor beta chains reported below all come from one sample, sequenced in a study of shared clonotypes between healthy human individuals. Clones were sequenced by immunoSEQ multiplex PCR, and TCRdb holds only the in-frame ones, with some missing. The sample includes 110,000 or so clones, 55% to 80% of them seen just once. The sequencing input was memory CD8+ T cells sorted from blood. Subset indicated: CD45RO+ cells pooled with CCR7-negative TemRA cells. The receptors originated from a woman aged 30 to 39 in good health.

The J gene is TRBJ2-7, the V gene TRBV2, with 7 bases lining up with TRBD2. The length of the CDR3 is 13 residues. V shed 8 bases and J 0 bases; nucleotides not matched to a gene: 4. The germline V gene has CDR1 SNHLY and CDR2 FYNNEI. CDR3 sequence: CASLAENSYEQYF. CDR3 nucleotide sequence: TGTGCCAGCCTAGCGGAGAACTCCTACGAGCAGTACTTC.

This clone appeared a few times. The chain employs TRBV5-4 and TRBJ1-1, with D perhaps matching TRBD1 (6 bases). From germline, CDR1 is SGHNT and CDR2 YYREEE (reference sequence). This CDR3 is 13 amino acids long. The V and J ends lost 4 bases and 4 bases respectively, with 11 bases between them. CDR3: CASSEQGGTEAFF. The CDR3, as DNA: TGTGCCAGCAGCGAACAAGGGGGCACTGAAGCTTTCTTT.

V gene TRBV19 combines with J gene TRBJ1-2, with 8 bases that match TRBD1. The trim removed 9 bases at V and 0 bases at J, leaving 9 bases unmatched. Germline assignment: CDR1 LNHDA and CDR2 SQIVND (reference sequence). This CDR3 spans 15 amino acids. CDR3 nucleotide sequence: TGTGCCAGCACTGGGACAGGCCTTGCTAACTATGGCTACACCTTC. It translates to CASTGTGLANYGYTF.

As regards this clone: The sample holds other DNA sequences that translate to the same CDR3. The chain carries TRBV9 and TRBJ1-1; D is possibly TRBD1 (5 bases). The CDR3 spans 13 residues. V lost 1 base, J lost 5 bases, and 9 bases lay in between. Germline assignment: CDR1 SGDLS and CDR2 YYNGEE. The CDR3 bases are TGTGCCAGCAGCGTATCCTGGGGGACTGAAGCTTTCTTT. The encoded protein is CASSVSWGTEAFF. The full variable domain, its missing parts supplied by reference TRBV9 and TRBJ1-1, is DSGVTQTPKHLITATGQRVTLRCSPRSGDLSVYWYQQSLDQGLQFLIQYYNGEERAKGNILERFSAQQFPDLHSELNLSSLELGDSALYFCASSVSWGTEAFFGQGTRLTVV.

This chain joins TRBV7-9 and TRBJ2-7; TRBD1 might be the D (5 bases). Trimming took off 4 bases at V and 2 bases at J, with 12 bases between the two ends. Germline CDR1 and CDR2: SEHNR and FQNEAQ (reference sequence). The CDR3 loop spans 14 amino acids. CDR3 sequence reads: CASSSAGAAYEQYF. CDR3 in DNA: TGTGCCAGCAGCTCGGCTGGGGCGGCCTACGAGCAGTACTTC.

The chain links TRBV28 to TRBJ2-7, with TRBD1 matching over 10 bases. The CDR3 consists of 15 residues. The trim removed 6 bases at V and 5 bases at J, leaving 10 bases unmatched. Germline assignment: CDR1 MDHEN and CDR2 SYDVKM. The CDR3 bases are TGTGCCAGCAGGCGAACCGGGACAGGGGCCCACGAGCAGTACTTC. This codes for CASRRTGTGAHEQYF.

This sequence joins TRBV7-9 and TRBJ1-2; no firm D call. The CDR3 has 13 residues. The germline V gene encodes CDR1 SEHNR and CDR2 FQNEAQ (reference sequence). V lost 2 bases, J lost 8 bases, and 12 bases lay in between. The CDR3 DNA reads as TGTGCCAGCAGCTTACCGGGAATTGAAGGCTACACCTTC. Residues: CASSLPGIEGYTF.